This TCR beta chain derives from a study of shared clonotypes between healthy human individuals. Overall study findings and caveats: Memory subsets generally showed lower estimated richness than naive subsets.

Deletions cut 2 bases from V and 1 base from J, with 3 bases between. CDR1 and CDR2 from the germline V gene are MDHEN and SYDVKM. The CDR3 has 13 residues. Donors comprised healthy HIV-negative adults lacking recent acute infections or vaccinations. Donors comprised only Caucasian adults living in Nashville, Tennessee. The protocol was immunoSEQ multiplex PCR, while the TCRdb copy is restricted to in-frame clones and leaves out a portion. This sample has about 980,000 clones, with approximately 76% found just once. This clone was observed a few times. Its specificity is unknown. The source is a man younger than 35 in good health. The chain links TRBV28 to TRBJ1-5; D is unclear. The source material was memory CD4+ T cells sorted from blood. Documented subset: CD45RA-negative fraction. The CDR3 coding sequence is TGTGCCAGCAGTTTAATCAGCAATCAGCCCCAGCATTTT. It yields the protein CASSLISNQPQHF. Combining the CDR3 with reference TRBV28 and TRBJ1-5 gives the whole variable domain DVKVTQSSRYLVKRTGEKVFLECVQDMDHENMFWYRQDPGLGLRLIYFSYDVKMKEKGDIPEGYSVSREKKERFSLILESASTNQTSMYLCASSLISNQPQHFGDGTRLSIL.